The 23 T cell receptor beta chains presented below share a single source sample, sequenced in a study of blood T cells in healthy people across ages. A J-beta primer mix and a sample-barcoded 5' primer were used in a second PCR of about 7 to 12 cycles. TCRdb re-called the 5' RACE reads with MiXCR, one entry per CDR3 protein. This sample yields hundreds of thousands of distinct CDR3 sequences, of which roughly 50% are seen a single time; around 32% belongs to the top ten. The sequenced sample was blood. These receptors all come from a woman in her fifties or sixties in good health.

The rearrangement links TRBV24-1 to TRBJ1-2; possible D gene TRBD1, 6 bases. Trimming took 7 bases from V and 7 from J, leaving 15 bases between them. Germline V CDR1 and CDR2: KGHDR, SFDVKD. The CDR3 covers 13 residues. The CDR3 here is CATRTGQLGGYTF. CDR3 DNA: TGTGCCACCAGAACAGGGCAATTGGGTGGCTACACCTTC.

The V gene is TRBV28, the J gene TRBJ1-1, with no clear D. This CDR3 is built from 12 residues. Trimming stripped 7 bases from V and 2 bases from J, with 8 bases between. Germline V gene lookup returns CDR1 MDHEN and CDR2 SYDVKM. The DNA for the CDR3 is TGTGCCAGCATAGGGTCAAACACTGAAGCTTTCTTT. Translating gives CASIGSNTEAFF.

CDR3 DNA sequence: TGTGCCAGCAGCTTAGGGACGGCCGGGTACCAGCAGTACTTC. Its translation: CASSLGTAGYQQYF. The chain joins TRBV7-3 to TRBJ2-7; D possibly uses TRBD1 or TRBD2 (5 bases each). CDR3 length: 14 amino acids. Germline CDR1 is SGHTA and CDR2 is FQGTGA. Trimming removed 2 bases at V and 8 bases at J, with 16 bases between.

This clonotype was found many times. The rearrangement links TRBV29-1 to TRBJ2-7; D gene unclear. Germline V gene lookup returns CDR1 SQVTM and CDR2 ANQGSEA. This CDR3 comprises 12 residues. V lost 8 bases and J 2 bases, leaving 13 bases between the germline ends. The CDR3 bases are TGCAGCTCCACGGACGGAACCTACGAGCAGTACTTC. Amino acid sequence: CSSTDGTYEQYF.

The CDR3 sequence: CSVRRGGTGELFF. Here the CDR3 DNA reads TGCAGCGTTCGACGAGGAGGCACCGGGGAGCTGTTTTTT. The chain recombines TRBV29-1 with TRBJ2-2, with D possibly TRBD2 on 5 matching bases. The germline CDR1 and CDR2 sequences are SQVTM and ANQGSEA. This CDR3 has 13 amino acids. The V and J ends lost 5 bases and 4 bases respectively, with 11 bases between them.

This sequence joins TRBV29-1 and TRBJ2-1, with D tentatively TRBD2 (6 bases). The CDR3 consists of 12 residues. V was shortened by 7 bases and J by 9 bases, with 16 bases between the two germline ends. Germline V CDR1 and CDR2: SQVTM, ANQGSEA. The CDR3 is CSAGTGDGEQFF. CDR3 DNA: TGCAGCGCCGGGACTGGTGACGGTGAGCAGTTCTTC.

This chain links TRBV20-1 with TRBJ2-5; 9 bases line up with TRBD2. Unmatched junction bases numbered 14, after V lost 4 bases and J lost 5 bases. CDR1 and CDR2 from the germline V gene are DFQATT and SNEGSKA (reference sequence). The CDR3 runs to 16 residues. CDR3 region: CSAILNRLAGGETQYF. Here the CDR3 DNA reads TGCAGTGCTATTCTTAACAGACTTGCGGGAGGGGAGACCCAGTACTTC.

This clonotype showed up just a few times. The chain combines TRBV18 with TRBJ2-1; D uncertain. This CDR3 is built from 13 residues. In germline, CDR1 is KGHSH, CDR2 LQKENI. V lost 3 bases and J 5 bases, leaving 8 bases between the germline ends. CDR3 sequence reads: CASSPSLDNEQFF. DNA of the CDR3: TGTGCCAGCTCACCGTCCCTGGACAATGAGCAGTTCTTC.

This clonotype was counted a few times. This chain joins TRBV20-1 and TRBJ1-2; D call uncertain. The CDR3 length is 11 residues. The ends were cut back, 3 bases at V and 1 base at J, with 3 bases in the middle. CDR1 is DFQATT, CDR2 SNEGSKA, per germline (reference sequence). The CDR3 coding sequence is TGCAGTGCTAGGAATAACTATGGCTACACCTTC. Amino acids: CSARNNYGYTF.

The CDR3 here is CASSQLPGIREKLFF. The CDR3 DNA follows: TGTGCCAGCAGCCAACTTCCGGGGATCCGTGAAAAACTGTTTTTT. The chain couples TRBV14 to TRBJ1-4; no clear D gene. The germline gives CDR1 SGHDN, CDR2 FVKESK. The CDR3 consists of 15 residues. V was shortened by 2 bases and J by 7 bases, with 14 bases between the two germline ends.

The chain is built from TRBV27 and TRBJ2-5; TRBD2 matches 7 bases. V dropped 10 bases and J dropped 2; count of bases not matched to a gene: 10. The V gene's germline CDR1 is MNHEY and CDR2 SMNVEV (reference sequence). The CDR3 length is 14 residues. The CDR3 DNA sequence: TGTGCCACTAGGAGCGGGATGGGGCAAGAGACCCAGTACTTC. It specifies CATRSGMGQETQYF.

V gene TRBV3-1 combines with J gene TRBJ1-1; D not certain. The V and J ends lost 3 bases and 5 bases respectively, with 7 bases between them. The germline CDR1 and CDR2 sequences are LGHDT and YNNKEL (reference sequence). CDR3 size: 12 residues. CDR3 coding DNA: TGTGCCAGCAGCCAGCGGGATACTGAAGCTTTCTTT. Encoded protein: CASSQRDTEAFF.

The rearrangement uses TRBV30 and TRBJ1-4, with unresolved D. Trimming removed 4 bases from V and 4 bases from J, with 16 bases in between. This CDR3 is built from 15 residues. The germline V gene encodes CDR1 GTSNPN and CDR2 SVGIG (reference sequence). CDR3 sequence: CAWKEGLTINEKLFF. The CDR3 region has the DNA TGTGCCTGGAAAGAAGGGCTGACGATTAATGAAAAACTGTTTTTT.

This clonotype was seen a few times. This sequence joins TRBV6-8 and TRBJ2-1, with 9 positions matching TRBD2. The ends lost 4 bases at V and 5 bases at J; junction bases unmatched: 3. This CDR3 region has 14 residues. Germline CDR1 reads MNHGY; CDR2 reads SAAAGT. CDR3 DNA: TGTGCCAGCAGTTTTAGACTAGCGGACAATGAGCAGTTCTTC. Translation gives CASSFRLADNEQFF.

This clonotype occurred many times. The rearrangement joins TRBV11-3 to TRBJ2-1, with 10 bases identical to TRBD2. CDR3 length equals 16 residues. Per the germline V gene, CDR1 is SGHNT and CDR2 is YENEEA. V lost 2 bases, J lost 5 bases, and 6 bases stayed unmatched. CDR3 sequence (DNA): TGTGCCAGCAGCTTAAAAGGTAGCGGGAGGAACAATGAGCAGTTCTTC. This codes for CASSLKGSGRNNEQFF.

The V call is TRBV7-2, the J call TRBJ2-7, with D hard to call. The V end was cut by 5 bases, the J end by 0 bases, with 11 bases between. The CDR3 sequence is 14 residues long. Germline values: CDR1 SGHTA, CDR2 FQGNSA. The CDR3 loop is CASSVGPSSYEQYF. CDR3 DNA: TGTGCCAGCAGCGTAGGGCCTAGCTCCTACGAGCAGTACTTC.

The rearrangement links TRBV20-1 to TRBJ2-7; D ambiguous. Germline V lookup: CDR1 DFQATT, CDR2 SNEGSKA (reference sequence). The CDR3 loop spans 13 amino acids. V gave up 1 base and J gave up 6 bases, with 13 bases separating them. CDR3 residues: CSARGRAASEQYF. The CDR3 nucleotides are TGCAGTGCTAGAGGAAGGGCAGCCTCCGAGCAGTACTTC.

The chain carries TRBV10-3 and TRBJ1-5; maybe TRBD1 (6 bases). V lost 3 bases to trimming and J lost 5 bases, with 8 bases between them. Germline-derived CDR1 and CDR2 are ENHRY and SYGVKD. The CDR3 spans 13 residues. The CDR3 bases are TGTGCCATCAGTGAAGCAGGGGATCAGCCCCAGCATTTT. This codes for CAISEAGDQPQHF.

The chain uses TRBV6-5 and TRBJ2-1; 9 positions match TRBD2. The better agreement between TRBJ2-7 and the DNA end casts doubt on the J call. There are 16 residues in the CDR3. The germline V gene has CDR1 MNHEY and CDR2 SVGAGI. CDR3 nucleotide sequence: TGTGCCAGCAGTAACCTACTAGCGGGCTCCTACAATGAGCAGTACTTC. Translated, it gives CASSNLLAGSYNEQYF.

CDR3 sequence reads: CASSGGRQFIITSRGRDSGYTF. Written as DNA, the CDR3 is TGTGCCAGCAGTGGGGGACGACAGTTTATTATTACGTCGCGTGGCAGGGACAGCGGCTACACCTTC. The chain uses TRBV28 and TRBJ1-2; 7 bases fit TRBD1. Germline V gives CDR1 MDHEN, CDR2 SYDVKM. Unmatched junction bases numbered 35, after V lost 5 bases and J lost 8 bases. The CDR3 runs to 22 residues.

The rearrangement uses TRBV20-1 and TRBJ1-5; tentatively, D is TRBD1 (5 bases). The CDR3 runs 15 residues. Germline CDR1 DFQATT, CDR2 SNEGSKA (reference sequence). Trimming stripped 6 bases from V and 4 bases from J, with 19 bases between. The CDR3, as DNA: TGCAGTGCCGCCGACAGATTCTATAGTAATCAGCCCCAGCATTTT. It encodes CSAADRFYSNQPQHF.

As concerns this clonotype: One end of the junction is discordant with germline, which a read error may explain. The chain carries TRBV29-1 and TRBJ1-2, with D uncertain. This CDR3 spans 13 amino acids. Germline values: CDR1 SQVTM, CDR2 ANQGSEA. CDR3 sequence: CSVETDSGYGHTF. DNA for the CDR3: TGCAGCGTTGAGACGGACTCTGGCTATGGCCACACCTTC. Full variable domain (missing parts from reference TRBV29-1 and TRBJ1-2): SAVISQKPSRDICQRGTSLTIQCQVDSQVTMMFWYRQQPGQSLTLIATANQGSEATYESGFVIDKFPISRPNLTFSTLTVSNMSPEDSSIYLCSVETDSGYGHTFGSGTRLTVV.

This clonotype was counted only a few times. This rearrangement joins TRBV7-9 to TRBJ2-7, with D uncertain. The CDR3 totals 11 residues. The V end lost 1 base, the J end lost 10 bases, and 8 bases lay between the germline ends. CDR1 is SEHNR and CDR2 is FQNEAQ in the germline V gene (reference sequence). Written as DNA, the CDR3 is TGTGCCAGCAGCTTAGATGGCAACCAGTACTTC. This encodes CASSLDGNQYF. The variable domain in full, with the rest retrieved from reference TRBV7-9 and TRBJ2-7, is DTGVSQNPRHKITKRGQNVTFRCDPISEHNRLYWYRQTLGQGPEFLTYFQNEAQLEKSRLLSDRFSAERPKGSFSTLEIQRTEQGDSAMYLCASSLDGNQYFGPGTRLTVT.